This TCR beta chain appears in the sequencing data of a study of shared clonotypes between healthy human individuals. Broader study findings: Genetic and exposure-history diversity was limited by the few donors.

Donors were healthy HIV-negative adults without recently reported acute infections or vaccinations. Comment on this clone: The antigen is undetermined.

About 30,000 T cell genomes, or approximately 290 ng DNA, went into replicate PCRs of unsorted PBMC. Produced via immunoSEQ multiplex PCR; TCRdb's table is partial and in-frame only. The repertoire holds roughly 500,000 clones, about four fifths seen once, with 10% to 15% in the top ten. Germline V gives CDR1 LNHDA, CDR2 SQIVND (reference sequence). V lost 7 bases and J 2 bases, leaving 17 bases between the germline ends. The CDR3 is made up of 15 amino acids. Sequencing was done on a sample of PBMCs. This TCR was sampled from a woman aged 40 to 49 in good health. Some clones in this sample may be carry-over from other donors' samples. The V gene is TRBV19, the J gene TRBJ1-1, with D perhaps TRBD1 (6 bases). CDR3 in DNA: TGTGCCAGTAAAGGGGGGAGGGCAGACAACACTGAAGCTTTCTTT. Amino acids: CASKGGRADNTEAFF. Drawing the rest from reference TRBV19 and TRBJ1-1, the complete variable domain is DGGITQSPKYLFRKEGQNVTLSCEQNLNHDAMYWYRQDPGQGLRLIYYSQIVNDFQKGDIAEGYSVSREKKESFPLTVTSAQKNPTAFYLCASKGGRADNTEAFFGQGTRLTVV.